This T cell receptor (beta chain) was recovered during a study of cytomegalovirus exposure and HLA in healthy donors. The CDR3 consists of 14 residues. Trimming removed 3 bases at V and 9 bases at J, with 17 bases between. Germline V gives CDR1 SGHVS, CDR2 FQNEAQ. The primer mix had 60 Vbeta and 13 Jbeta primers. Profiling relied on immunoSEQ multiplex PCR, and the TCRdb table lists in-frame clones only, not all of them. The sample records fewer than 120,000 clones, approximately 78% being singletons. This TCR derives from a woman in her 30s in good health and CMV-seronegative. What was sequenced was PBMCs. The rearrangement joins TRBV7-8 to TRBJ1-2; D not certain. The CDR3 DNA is TGTGCCAGCAGCTTGACGGACGGACCGGGAAGCTACACCTTC. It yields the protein CASSLTDGPGSYTF.